Listed below are T cell receptor beta chains from one sample, sequenced in a study of cytomegalovirus exposure and HLA in healthy donors. Measured with immunoSEQ multiplex PCR; TCRdb has only the in-frame clones, and not every one. The data hold tens of thousands of clones, with around 95% observed a single time. The sample comprised PBMCs. All receptors come from a woman under 30 in good health and CMV-seronegative. Both conserved end residues are part of each CDR3.

V gene,CDR3 protein
TRBV7-7,CASSLTSSLSSEQFF
TRBV27,CASSLSGSMNTEAFF
TRBV6-5,CASSYKGDDDYGYTF
TRBV9,CASSFDSHSGNTIYF
TRBV6-5,CASSGLAGGTYEQYF
TRBV9,CASSVGVAGDYEQYF
TRBV20-1,CSASRVNEQFF
TRBV6-4,CASSDGLAGNNEQFF
TRBV5-1,CASSDGTGGIGELFF
TRBV5-4,CASSPQTGYEQYF
TRBV27,CASSRARRGGIYGYTF
TRBV5-1,CASSGTSPSYEQYF
TRBV5-5,CASSLGMTGIVTSGNQPQHF
TRBV7-9,CASSADSSYNEQFF
TRBV5-1,CASSPRQGTTDEQYF
TRBV29-1,CSVEDWGLRGYGYTF
TRBV28,CASRLSGGYTEAFF
TRBV19,CASSARTGQNTEAFF
TRBV12-5,CASGLVTGIQPQHF
TRBV10-3,CAITREVDTGELFF
TRBV27,CASSYLRAGGQDTQYF
TRBV19,CASSQRTGGSPYEQYF
TRBV11-2,CASSLSSGYSNQPQHF
TRBV6-5,CASKSTFTHYEQYF
TRBV5-1,CASSWGQVDNEQYF
TRBV5-1,CASSSTGQQYF
TRBV7-8,CASSGPQDRVPGYTF
TRBV4-1,CASSQQSPGVIPYGYTF
TRBV9,CASSVSGRETYNEQFF
TRBV19,CATGGLAGPGEQFF
TRBV5-1,CASSFGGVGEKLFF
TRBV30,CASHFVADTQYF
TRBV5-1,CASSAGTSGGETQYF
TRBV7-2,CASSYTGLLTDTQYF
TRBV11-3,CASSPRVSSYNEQFF
TRBV6-5,CASSPRTDQPQHF
TRBV10-3,CAIRAGQGSDTQYF
TRBV19,CASSLGGSGSGNTIYF
TRBV28,CASRRTRDREYYGYTF
TRBV15,CATSSRGSGNTIYF
TRBV19,CASRSRGAATEAFF
TRBV18,CASSPLQGADNEKLFF